This TCR beta chain appears in the sequencing data of a study of vaccination and CD4 T cells after COVID-19. On this clonotype: Its antigen is unknown.

CD4+ T cells that had been cultured provided DNA sequenced with the Oncomine TCR Beta short-read assay. TCRdb re-called the PCR reads with MiXCR, one entry per CDR3 protein. The top ten clones hold less than 20% of a sample with about 7,600 distinct CDR3 sequences, more than 60% of them seen once. The CDR3 runs to 14 residues. V shed 0 bases and J shed 3 bases, with 9 bases lying between them. The germline V gene has CDR1 MNHNS and CDR2 SASEGT. Treatment of the sample: roughly ten-day PBMC culture with coronavirus spike peptide pools or control peptides (ViraFEST assay). This chain connects TRBV6-1 to TRBJ2-7; D is uncertain. The receptor's source is a human donor with COVID-19. Sequencing used cultured CD4+ T cells from blood, obtained after SARS-CoV-2 vaccination. In DNA form, the CDR3 reads TGTGCCAGCAGTGAAGCGAAAGGCGGCTACGAGCAGTACTTC. Translated: CASSEAKGGYEQYF.